Here is one T cell receptor (beta chain) with its context. Trimming removed 7 bases from V and 0 bases from J, with 9 bases in between. The CDR3 loop spans 12 amino acids. The germline CDR1 and CDR2 sequences are SQVTM and ANQGSEA. Reverse transcription of about 0.45 to 1 ug RNA was carried out with random hexamers. TCRdb redid the calling of the immunoSEQ multiplex PCR reads with MiXCR, one entry per CDR3 protein. The repertoire consists of 170,000 or so distinct CDR3 sequences, with around 94% occurring once and the leading ten covering approximately 0.099%. This entry belongs to a study of CD8 T cells in Susac syndrome.

The chain combines TRBV29-1 with TRBJ1-1; no firm D call. The origin of this receptor is a human donor with Susac syndrome. The sample consisted of CD4+ T cells from PBMCs. The CDR3 DNA follows: TGCAGCGCCGGAACATTGAACACTGAAGCTTTCTTT. This translates into CSAGTLNTEAFF.